The 2 T cell receptor beta chains below come from one sample, sequenced in a study of vaccination effects on CD4 cells after COVID-19. Expansion of antigen-specific CD4+ T cells with viral peptide pools was carried out by the ViraFEST assay before sequencing. Upon completion of about ten days in culture, CD4+ T cells were isolated. Each participant received a vaccine that was either BNT162b2 or mRNA-1273, given as two doses. The method was immunoSEQ multiplex PCR; TCRdb's version includes in-frame clones alone and lacks a portion of them. Of tens of thousands of clones listed, roughly 81% are singletons. Their antigen targets remain unknown. Material: CD4+ T cells from PBMCs cultured with HCoV-229E spike peptides, obtained after COVID-19 vaccination. The receptors were gathered from a human donor who received a COVID-19 vaccine.

V usage is TRBV6-6 and J usage is TRBJ2-5; D gene unclear. Trimming shortened V by 4 bases and J by 2 bases, and 2 bases separated the two germline ends. The germline CDR1 and CDR2 sequences are MNHNY and SVGAGI (reference sequence). CDR3 length: 11 residues. In DNA form, the CDR3 reads TGTGCCAGCAGTTGGCAAGAGACCCAGTACTTC. This gives the protein CASSWQETQYF.

The sample holds one count of this clone. The chain has TRBV6-5 and TRBJ1-2; D is possibly TRBD1 (5 bases). The V gene's germline CDR1 is MNHEY and CDR2 SVGAGI. Trimming left V 1 base short and J 3 bases short, with 12 bases between. This CDR3 contains 15 residues. For the CDR3, the DNA is TGTGCCAGCAGTTACTTGGGGGAGGGATACTATGGCTACACCTTC. It is translated as CASSYLGEGYYGYTF.